A single sample is the source of the 28 T cell receptor beta chains below, sequenced in a study of T-cell reconstitution after alpha-beta-depleted transplantation in children (dated by TCRdb to between 2015 and 2016). In the paper's terms, the treatment or condition label means: allogeneic hematopoietic cell transplantation with graft depleted of TCRalphabeta T cells and CD19 B cells. Preparation of the library involved PCR. The reads were generated on an Illumina HiSeq 2500. To normalize quantification of the TCRbeta repertoire, the TCR libraries were built with molecular barcoding that relied on unique molecular identifiers. The public sequencing data were trimmed at Q25 with fastp and processed into clonotypes with MiXCR by TCRdb, which kept only in-frame beta chains. Under each unique CDR3 protein, matching rows form one entry showing the most common genes and DNA. A total of roughly 420,000 distinct CDR3 sequences appear in this sample, under 20% of them only once. In total, the top ten clones hold approximately 29% of the sample.

Sample: PBMCs, mostly from graft donor cells, taken 360 days after TCRalphabeta/CD19-depleted stem cell transplant. Receptors originate from a boy younger than two who had a stem cell transplant for Wiskott-Aldrich syndrome, so the T cells may come from the graft donor.

This rearrangement joins TRBV3-1 to TRBJ2-5, with D perhaps being TRBD1 or TRBD2 (6 bases each). This CDR3 region has 17 residues. With 6 bases removed from V and 1 base from J, the gap between germline ends came to 21 bases. Looked up from germline, CDR1 is LGHDT and CDR2 is YNNKEL (reference sequence). CDR3 in DNA: TGTGCCAGCAGGCCGAGGGGGGCGACACCCCTCCAAGAGACCCAGTACTTC. This codes for CASRPRGATPLQETQYF.

The chain couples TRBV4-1 to TRBJ2-1; perhaps TRBD1 as D (6 bases). From germline, CDR1 is MGHRA and CDR2 YSYEKL. Trimming left V 0 bases short and J 8 bases short, with 17 bases between. The CDR3 loop spans 16 amino acids. The CDR3 loop is CASSQDTWGRVDEQFF. The CDR3 nucleotides read TGCGCCAGCAGCCAAGATACGTGGGGGCGGGTAGATGAGCAGTTCTTC.

There are a few counts of this clonotype. V usage is TRBV10-3 and J usage is TRBJ2-5, with 9 bases lining up with TRBD1. Germline V lookup: CDR1 ENHRY, CDR2 SYGVKD. The CDR3 is 12 residues long. The J segment lost 4 bases and the V segment lost 11 bases, leaving 5 bases of the junction unmatched. The CDR3 region is CALDRGGETQYF. The CDR3, as DNA: TGTGCCTTGGACAGGGGTGGAGAGACCCAGTACTTC.

This clonotype has a count of ten or more. J is TRBJ2-7 and V is TRBV7-8; no clear D. V lost 6 bases, J lost 1 base, and 10 bases lay in between. This CDR3 comprises 13 residues. CDR1 is SGHVS, CDR2 FQNEAQ, per germline. The chain's CDR3 is CASSDGASYEQYF. The CDR3 DNA is TGTGCCAGCAGTGACGGAGCTTCCTACGAGCAGTACTTC.

The chain employs TRBV9 and TRBJ2-7, with a possible D match to TRBD1 (5 bases). The CDR3 is made up of 16 amino acids. Trimming took 0 bases from V and 4 from J, leaving 17 bases between them. Germline assignment: CDR1 SGDLS and CDR2 YYNGEE. The CDR3 bases are TGTGCCAGCAGCGTAGGGGCTGGGGCGAACCAATACGAGCAGTACTTC. Translated: CASSVGAGANQYEQYF.

This clonotype was found a few times. V gene TRBV4-1 combines with J gene TRBJ2-6, with D uncertain. The CDR3 covers 15 residues. CDR1 is MGHRA, CDR2 YSYEKL, per germline. The V gene lost 3 bases and the J gene lost 2 bases, with 8 bases spanning the gap. The CDR3 here is CASSQVGTGANVLTF. Written as DNA, the CDR3 is TGCGCCAGCAGCCAGGTGGGGACTGGGGCCAACGTCCTGACTTTC.

This clonotype was detected a few times. The rearrangement joins TRBV5-1 to TRBJ2-1; possibly TRBD1 or TRBD2 for D (5 bases each). V lost 0 bases, J lost 6 bases, and 13 bases lay in between. The V gene's germline CDR1 is SGHRS and CDR2 YFSETQ. CDR3 length: 15 amino acids. The CDR3 spells CASSLGPGRLNEQFF. The CDR3 bases are TGCGCCAGCAGCTTGGGCCCAGGGAGACTCAATGAGCAGTTCTTC.

This clonotype was observed a handful of times. V gene TRBV19 combines with J gene TRBJ2-2, with 11 bases fitting TRBD2. Germline CDR1 LNHDA, CDR2 SQIVND (reference sequence). V dropped 5 bases and J dropped 1; count of bases not matched to a gene: 3. There are 16 residues in the CDR3. The CDR3 protein is CASSALAGGNTGELFF. CDR3 bases: TGTGCCAGTAGTGCCCTAGCGGGAGGGAACACCGGGGAGCTGTTTTTT.

This clonotype was seen a few times. This chain links TRBV24-1 with TRBJ2-3; TRBD1 aligns across 9 bases. V lost 3 bases and J lost 2; bases outside the gene matches: 8. Germline V gene sequence: CDR1 KGHDR, CDR2 SFDVKD. This CDR3 region has 17 residues. CDR3 nucleotide sequence: TGTGCCACCAGTGATGAGACCGGGACAGGGTCCACAGATACGCAGTATTTT. Its protein is CATSDETGTGSTDTQYF.

V and J are TRBV20-1 and TRBJ2-1; TRBD1 aligns across 7 bases. Trimming took 6 bases from V and 5 from J; bases not matched to a gene: 10. In germline, CDR1 is DFQATT, CDR2 SNEGSKA (reference sequence). The CDR3 spans 14 residues. CDR3 in amino acids: CSALDRAPHNEQFF. CDR3 coding DNA: TGCAGTGCCCTCGACAGGGCCCCCCACAATGAGCAGTTCTTC.

The chain has TRBV12-3 or TRBV12-4 and TRBJ1-4; maybe TRBD1 (5 bases). V was clipped by 3 bases and J by 10 bases, with 15 bases between them. The CDR3 spans 14 residues. CDR3 in amino acids: CASSFGGVRLKLFF. Written as DNA, the CDR3 is TGTGCCAGCAGTTTCGGAGGGGTACGGTTAAAACTGTTTTTT.

This chain links TRBV5-1 with TRBJ1-4; D call uncertain. The CDR3 sequence is 15 residues long. Per germline, CDR1 SGHRS and CDR2 YFSETQ. V lost 0 bases and J 4 bases, leaving 10 bases between the germline ends. The CDR3 here is CASSLGTVYNEKLFF. The CDR3 nucleotides are TGCGCCAGCAGCTTGGGAACGGTATATAATGAAAAACTGTTTTTT.

This clonotype appeared a few times. The rearrangement uses TRBV5-6 and TRBJ2-5; D gene unclear. The length of the CDR3 is 15 residues. Germline CDR1 SGHDT, CDR2 YYEEEE. V lost 0 bases to trimming and J lost 4 bases, with 13 bases between them. CDR3 DNA: TGTGCCAGCAGCTTGGGGAACTTACCGGGAGAGACCCAGTACTTC. It is translated as CASSLGNLPGETQYF.

This chain connects TRBV20-1 to TRBJ2-7; perhaps TRBD1 as D (6 bases). CDR1 and CDR2 (germline): DFQATT, SNEGSKA (reference sequence). With 6 bases removed from V and 6 bases from J, the gap between germline ends came to 21 bases. CDR3 length equals 14 residues. The chain's CDR3 is CSARGYTGLGEQYF. Here the CDR3 DNA reads TGCAGTGCCAGGGGCTATACAGGGTTGGGCGAGCAGTACTTC.

This clonotype has a handful of counts. This sequence joins TRBV10-3 and TRBJ2-1; D might be TRBD1 or TRBD2, each matching 6 bases. Trimming left V 2 bases short and J 5 bases short, with 13 bases between. CDR1 and CDR2 (germline): ENHRY, SYGVKD. CDR3 size: 15 residues. The CDR3 bases are TGTGCCATCAGTGAGCACAGGGAGGAACACAATGAGCAGTTCTTC. It is translated as CAISEHREEHNEQFF.

This rearrangement joins TRBV4-1 to TRBJ2-2; D possibly corresponds to TRBD1 (5 bases). CDR1 MGHRA and CDR2 YSYEKL come from the germline V gene. V was clipped by 0 bases and J by 5 bases, with 10 bases between them. The CDR3 sequence is 15 residues long. The CDR3, as DNA: TGCGCCAGCAGCCAAGACAGGGCGGATACCGGGGAGCTGTTTTTT. Amino acids: CASSQDRADTGELFF.

This clonotype was observed at least ten times. V is TRBV10-3 and J is TRBJ2-1; 11 nucleotides agree with TRBD2. J lost 9 bases, V lost 2 bases, and 12 bases had no gene match. Germline CDR1 is ENHRY and CDR2 is SYGVKD. CDR3 size: 17 residues. CDR3: CAISETNRLAGFSEQFF. The CDR3 DNA reads TGTGCCATCAGTGAGACAAACCGACTAGCGGGGTTTAGTGAGCAGTTCTTC.

The chain uses TRBV7-2 and TRBJ2-5; weak D call: TRBD2 (6 bases). CDR3 length: 15 residues. The germline CDR1 and CDR2 sequences are SGHTA and FQGNSA. V was cut by 1 base and J by 1 base, with 10 bases left in between. CDR3 amino acids: CASSLVTGVQETQYF. CDR3 coding DNA: TGTGCCAGCAGCTTAGTTACGGGAGTCCAAGAGACCCAGTACTTC. The whole variable domain, filled in from reference TRBV7-2 and TRBJ2-5, reads GAGVSQSPSNKVTEKGKDVELRCDPISGHTALYWYRQSLGQGLEFLIYFQGNSAPDKSGLPSDRFSAERTGGSVSTLTIQRTQQEDSAVYLCASSLVTGVQETQYFGPGTRLLVL.

This clonotype was counted a few times. The J gene is TRBJ2-3, the V gene TRBV2, with 7 bases matching TRBD2. J lost 6 bases, V lost 5 bases, and 11 bases had no gene match. The CDR3 totals 15 residues. Germline V gives CDR1 SNHLY, CDR2 FYNNEI. The CDR3 here is CASSRGGSGGDTQYF. The DNA of the CDR3 is TGTGCCAGCAGTCGTGGCGGGAGTGGGGGGGATACGCAGTATTTT.

This clonotype has more than one count but fewer than ten. V is TRBV4-1 and J is TRBJ2-2; 7 nucleotides align to TRBD1. CDR3 length equals 14 residues. Trimming took 2 bases from V and 4 from J; bases not matched to a gene: 1. CDR1 is MGHRA, CDR2 YSYEKL, per germline. The DNA of the CDR3 is TGCGCCAGCAGCCAACCAGGGGGCACCGGGGAGCTGTTTTTT. Protein sequence: CASSQPGGTGELFF.

The chain couples TRBV5-6 to TRBJ2-2; possibly TRBD2 for D (6 bases). This CDR3 has 17 residues. Germline CDR1 and CDR2: SGHDT and YYEEEE. Trimming left V 4 bases short and J 1 base short, with 17 bases between. The CDR3 protein is CASSLTELALNTGELFF. In DNA, the CDR3 is TGTGCCAGCAGCCTTACGGAACTAGCCTTGAACACCGGGGAGCTGTTTTTT.

The J gene is TRBJ2-4, the V gene TRBV7-2; 8 bases agree with TRBD2. Germline V CDR1 and CDR2: SGHTA, FQGNSA. With 7 bases clipped from V and 7 bases from J, the junction kept 9 bases outside the gene matches. This CDR3 region has 14 residues. The CDR3 protein is CASTPSGGVNIQYF. CDR3 nucleotides: TGTGCCAGCACCCCATCCGGGGGGGTGAACATTCAGTACTTC. The complete variable domain, with remaining parts taken from reference TRBV7-2 and TRBJ2-4, reads GAGVSQSPSNKVTEKGKDVELRCDPISGHTALYWYRQSLGQGLEFLIYFQGNSAPDKSGLPSDRFSAERTGGSVSTLTIQRTQQEDSAVYLCASTPSGGVNIQYFGAGTRLSVL.

The DNA of the CDR3 is TGTGCCAGCTCACGCCGGGACAGCTGGGCTACCGGGGAGCTGTTTTTT. This codes for CASSRRDSWATGELFF. This chain connects TRBV18 to TRBJ2-2, with 7 bases matching TRBD1. The germline V gene has CDR1 KGHSH and CDR2 LQKENI. The CDR3 is 16 residues long. V gave up 4 bases and J gave up 5 bases; unmatched junction bases: 10.

In its sample, this clonotype was seen a few times. The chain uses TRBV2 and TRBJ2-1; 8 bases align to TRBD1. This CDR3 is built from 13 residues. Unmatched junction bases numbered 1, after V lost 5 bases and J lost 4 bases. Germline assignment: CDR1 SNHLY and CDR2 FYNNEI. The CDR3 here is CASSWDRYNEQFF. CDR3 in DNA: TGTGCCAGCAGTTGGGACAGGTACAATGAGCAGTTCTTC.

The V and J genes are TRBV13 and TRBJ2-7, with no clear D. The CDR3 sequence is 13 residues long. Trimming removed 4 bases at V and 2 bases at J, with 9 bases between. The germline gives CDR1 PRHDT, CDR2 FYEKMQ (reference sequence). CDR3 nucleotide sequence: TGTGCCAGCAGCTCGACTGAGACCTACGAGCAGTACTTC. This gives the protein CASSSTETYEQYF.

This rearrangement joins TRBV5-1 to TRBJ2-2; D is unresolved. Germline-derived CDR1 and CDR2 are SGHRS and YFSETQ. The CDR3 contains 12 residues. The V end was cut by 8 bases, the J end by 4 bases, with 9 bases between. The CDR3 DNA reads as TGCGCCAGTCAGTCGGGCACCGGGGAGCTGTTTTTT. As protein: CASQSGTGELFF.

This clonotype has ten or more counts. J is TRBJ2-1 and V is TRBV24-1; tentatively, D is TRBD2 (7 bases). The CDR3 runs 17 residues. Per the germline V gene, CDR1 is KGHDR and CDR2 is SFDVKD. V shed 2 bases and J shed 3 bases, with 16 bases lying between them. CDR3 coding DNA: TGTGCCACCAGTGATTCCCGAGGGGGGGCACTCTACAATGAGCAGTTCTTC. Translating it yields CATSDSRGGALYNEQFF.

This clonotype was seen more than once but under ten times. The chain combines TRBV29-1 with TRBJ2-1; D ambiguous. Germline CDR1 reads SQVTM; CDR2 reads ANQGSEA. The CDR3 spans 16 residues. The V gene lost 0 bases and the J gene lost 0 bases, with 12 bases spanning the gap. The CDR3 DNA follows: TGCAGCGTTGAAGACTACCTCTATAGCTCCTACAATGAGCAGTTCTTC. It translates to CSVEDYLYSSYNEQFF.